These 20 T cell receptor beta chains were all obtained from the same sample, sequenced in a study of blood T cell repertoires in COVID-19. Here immunoSEQ multiplex PCR was the method, and the copy in TCRdb shows in-frame clones only, minus some. This table holds roughly 200,000 clones, approximately 85% found once. The source material was PBMCs or T cells enriched from blood (not recorded which). The origin of the receptors is a middle-aged man who had recovered from COVID-19.

The chain combines TRBV7-2 with TRBJ2-3; 10 nucleotides agree with TRBD2. The J segment lost 6 bases and the V segment lost 2 bases, leaving 5 bases of the junction unmatched. Looked up from germline, CDR1 is SGHTA and CDR2 is FQGNSA. The CDR3 is made up of 15 amino acids. CDR3 bases: TGTGCCAGCAGCTTATGGAGCGGGGGGGACGATACGCAGTATTTT. This encodes CASSLWSGGDDTQYF.

The chain is built from TRBV5-3 and TRBJ2-7; D is perhaps TRBD2 (6 bases). TRBV5-3 qualifies as an ORF whose function is uncertain. Deletions cut 9 bases from V and 4 bases from J, with 23 bases between. The CDR3 covers 15 residues. CDR3 residues: CATMGETRSIYEQYF. In nucleotides, the CDR3 is TGTGCCACTATGGGGGAGACTAGATCGATTTACGAGCAGTACTTC.

A word on this clone: Other DNA sequences in this specimen translate into the identical CDR3. The chain couples TRBV4-1 to TRBJ1-2, with D perhaps matching TRBD1 (5 bases). V lost 1 base to trimming and J lost 5 bases, with 8 bases between them. Germline CDR1 and CDR2: MGHRA and YSYEKL. CDR3 size: 13 residues. Written as DNA, the CDR3 is TGCGCCAGCAGCCAAGTTACAGGATATGGCTACACCTTC. It translates to CASSQVTGYGYTF.

The chain is built from TRBV7-9 and TRBJ2-2; the match to TRBD1 covers 8 bases. Losses at the gene ends were 5 bases for V and 1 base for J; bases not matched to a gene: 15. CDR3 length equals 19 residues. CDR1 and CDR2 from the germline V gene are SEHNR and FQNEAQ (reference sequence). The DNA for the CDR3 is TGTGCCAGCAGCCCGCTGCAGGACAGGGCTCTCTTGAACACCGGGGAGCTGTTTTTT. It yields the protein CASSPLQDRALLNTGELFF.

The rearrangement joins TRBV7-9 to TRBJ1-2, with D possibly matching TRBD1 (5 bases). V was cut by 2 bases and J by 7 bases, with 14 bases left in between. Germline V gene data show CDR1 as SEHNR and CDR2 as FQNEAQ (reference sequence). CDR3 length: 14 residues. The CDR3 DNA sequence: TGTGCCAGCAGCTTAAAAGGGGAGGCGCGTGGCTACACCTTC. Its translation: CASSLKGEARGYTF.

There are a few counts of this clone. The chain employs TRBV19 and TRBJ1-5; D possibly corresponds to TRBD1 (6 bases). From germline, CDR1 is LNHDA and CDR2 SQIVND (reference sequence). The CDR3 length is 15 residues. Trimming pared 5 bases from V and 3 bases from J, leaving 14 bases between. The CDR3 sequence: CASSESGGHNQPQHF. The DNA for the CDR3 is TGTGCCAGTAGTGAGTCGGGGGGGCACAATCAGCCCCAGCATTTT.

The V gene is TRBV6-5, the J gene TRBJ1-2; 7 positions match TRBD1. The germline V gene encodes CDR1 MNHEY and CDR2 SVGAGI. V lost 7 bases, J lost 5 bases, and 7 bases stayed unmatched. The CDR3 loop spans 13 amino acids. CDR3 protein: CASTLDRSYGYTF. The CDR3 DNA follows: TGTGCCAGCACCTTGGACAGGTCATATGGCTACACCTTC.

J is TRBJ1-5 and V is TRBV6-4; D is undetermined. CDR1 is MRHNA and CDR2 is SNTAGT in the germline V gene. The CDR3 has 13 residues. The germline V and J ends were trimmed by 4 bases and 3 bases, with 7 bases remaining between them. CDR3 sequence (DNA): TGTGCCAGCAGTGTGGAGGCCAATCAGCCCCAGCATTTT. Protein: CASSVEANQPQHF.

The chain carries TRBV27 and TRBJ1-5; maybe TRBD1 (5 bases). From germline, CDR1 is MNHEY and CDR2 SMNVEV (reference sequence). The CDR3 sequence is 16 residues long. Trimming removed 2 bases at V and 6 bases at J, with 17 bases between. CDR3 in DNA: TGTGCCAGCAGTTTAATGCGCCAGGGCCCTCCTCAGCCCCAGCATTTT. This codes for CASSLMRQGPPQPQHF.

The chain combines TRBV12-3 or TRBV12-4 with TRBJ2-1, with 10 bases aligning to TRBD1. This CDR3 contains 13 residues. V shed 5 bases, J shed 7 bases, and the junction held 2 bases outside the gene matches. The DNA for the CDR3 is TGTGCCAGCAGTCGGGACAGGGGAAATGAGCAGTTCTTC. This sequence encodes CASSRDRGNEQFF.

The chain carries TRBV6-5 and TRBJ1-3; D is perhaps TRBD1 (6 bases). V dropped 1 base and J dropped 4 bases, with 14 bases sitting between them. This CDR3 comprises 16 residues. The germline CDR1 and CDR2 sequences are MNHEY and SVGAGI. The CDR3 DNA is TGTGCCAGCAGTTACTTAGGGGGGGGCCAAGGAAACACCATATATTTT. It translates to CASSYLGGGQGNTIYF.

This chain uses TRBV5-4 with TRBJ2-2; maybe TRBD2 (5 bases). The V end was cut by 3 bases, the J end by 6 bases, with 15 bases between. This CDR3 is 15 amino acids long. Germline V lookup: CDR1 SGHNT, CDR2 YYREEE (reference sequence). CDR3 sequence (DNA): TGTGCCAGCAGCTCGAACAAGGACTTTGCCGGGGAGCTGTTTTTT. Protein sequence: CASSSNKDFAGELFF.

The chain uses TRBV12-3 or TRBV12-4 and TRBJ2-7; D unresolved. This CDR3 spans 12 amino acids. V was shortened by 3 bases and J by 4 bases, with 7 bases between the two germline ends. This chain's CDR3 is CASSFVSYEQYF. The CDR3 region has the DNA TGTGCCAGCAGTTTTGTTAGTTACGAGCAGTACTTC.

The genes are TRBV24-1 and TRBJ2-1, with TRBD2 matching 7 bases. The germline gives CDR1 KGHDR, CDR2 SFDVKD. V was clipped by 3 bases and J by 6 bases; unmatched bases: 7. The CDR3 spans 15 residues. This CDR3 reads CATSDPQRGVNEQFF. The CDR3 DNA follows: TGTGCCACCAGTGATCCACAACGGGGGGTCAATGAGCAGTTCTTC.

The chain combines TRBV19 with TRBJ1-5; 8 bases match TRBD1. CDR1 and CDR2 from the germline V gene are LNHDA and SQIVND (reference sequence). The CDR3 is made up of 11 amino acids. The ends lost 10 bases at V and 6 bases at J; junction bases unmatched: 2. Here the CDR3 reads CATGQGQPQHF. The CDR3 nucleotides read TGTGCCACAGGACAGGGTCAGCCCCAGCATTTT.

The chain combines TRBV2 with TRBJ1-1; no clear D. The CDR3 extends over 15 amino acids. The V and J ends lost 4 bases and 2 bases respectively, with 14 bases between them. Germline V gene lookup returns CDR1 SNHLY and CDR2 FYNNEI. DNA for the CDR3: TGTGCCAGCAGTGTCTCGTTAGGAGCTAACACTGAAGCTTTCTTT. Translated, it gives CASSVSLGANTEAFF.

The chain links TRBV1 to TRBJ1-5; the table's D call, TRBD1, has no DNA check behind it. TRBV1 has pseudogene status. This CDR3 contains 14 residues. The CDR3 DNA reads TGCACCAGCAGCCAAGAGGGGCCCAATCAGCCCCAGCATTTT. It codes for CTSSQEGPNQPQHF.

This clone was recorded many times. The chain employs TRBV6-2 or TRBV6-3 and TRBJ1-4; 8 bases fit TRBD1. CDR3 length: 14 amino acids. Unmatched junction bases numbered 2, after V lost 2 bases and J lost 6 bases. Germline V gives CDR1 MNHEY, CDR2 SVGEGT. The CDR3 spells CASSYGQGYEKLFF. CDR3 DNA sequence: TGTGCCAGCAGTTACGGACAGGGTTATGAAAAACTGTTTTTT.

The chain has TRBV24-1 and TRBJ2-1, with TRBD2 matching over 11 bases. The CDR3 loop spans 16 amino acids. The J segment lost 6 bases and the V segment lost 4 bases, leaving 7 bases of the junction unmatched. Germline-derived CDR1 and CDR2 are KGHDR and SFDVKD. CDR3 amino acids: CATSEHSGGAGNEQFF. The CDR3, as DNA: TGTGCCACCAGTGAACATAGCGGGGGGGCTGGCAATGAGCAGTTCTTC.

The J gene is TRBJ2-5, the V gene TRBV9, with D possibly being TRBD1 (5 bases). V gave up 2 bases and J gave up 3 bases, with 5 bases separating them. Germline V gene lookup returns CDR1 SGDLS and CDR2 YYNGEE. The CDR3 extends over 12 amino acids. CDR3 coding DNA: TGTGCCAGCAGCGTGACAGAAGAGACCCAGTACTTC. Its translation is CASSVTEETQYF. Complete variable domain (other parts from reference TRBV9 and TRBJ2-5): DSGVTQTPKHLITATGQRVTLRCSPRSGDLSVYWYQQSLDQGLQFLIQYYNGEERAKGNILERFSAQQFPDLHSELNLSSLELGDSALYFCASSVTEETQYFGPGTRLLVL.